These 19 T cell receptor beta chains came from one sample sequenced in a study of shared clonotypes between healthy human individuals. The table came from immunoSEQ multiplex PCR; TCRdb's copy has only in-frame clones and leaves some out. The sample lists around 940,000 clones; roughly 72% were seen once. The sequenced sample was memory CD4+ T cells sorted from blood. Indicated subset: CD45RA-negative fraction. These receptors came from a man younger than 35 in good health.

A remark on this clone: It may be a read error: a sequence one base away is much more abundant. The rearrangement uses TRBV6-1 and TRBJ2-1, with unresolved D. Germline V CDR1 and CDR2: MNHNS, SASEGT. The CDR3 loop spans 11 amino acids. V gave up 6 bases and J gave up 9 bases, with 9 bases separating them. Written as DNA, the CDR3 is TGTGCCAGCAGCGAGTGGGGTGAGCAGTTCTTC. Amino acids: CASSEWGEQFF.

CDR3 protein: CASSPPGTGVYNEQFF. The CDR3 DNA sequence: TGTGCCAGCAGCCCCCCTGGGACAGGGGTATACAATGAGCAGTTCTTC. V usage is TRBV9 and J usage is TRBJ2-1; 10 bases fit TRBD1. Germline loops: CDR1 SGDLS, CDR2 YYNGEE. The CDR3 spans 16 residues. V shed 4 bases, J shed 4 bases, and the junction held 8 bases outside the gene matches.

CDR3 in amino acids: CAISGGQGAEQYF. Written as DNA, the CDR3 is TGTGCCATCAGTGGGGGTCAGGGGGCCGAGCAGTACTTC. The chain carries TRBV10-3 and TRBJ2-7; 8 bases are a match to TRBD1. The CDR3 runs to 13 residues. Germline V gene sequence: CDR1 ENHRY, CDR2 SYGVKD. The junction had 5 bases not matched to a gene; V was cut back by 4 bases and J by 6 bases.

CDR3 in amino acids: CASSDRGYEQYF. DNA of the CDR3: TGTGCCAGTTCAGACAGGGGGTACGAGCAGTACTTC. V gene TRBV19 combines with J gene TRBJ2-7, with 9 bases lining up with TRBD1. Germline V gene sequence: CDR1 LNHDA, CDR2 SQIVND (reference sequence). V was pared by 8 bases and J by 4 bases, with 3 bases of the junction left unmatched. This CDR3 comprises 12 residues.

This chain links TRBV30 with TRBJ2-7; TRBD2 agrees at 9 bases. The V gene's germline CDR1 is GTSNPN and CDR2 SVGIG (reference sequence). This CDR3 has 12 residues. Trimming removed 3 bases from V and 6 bases from J; junction bases left unmatched: 3. The CDR3 sequence: CAWRGGRAEQYF. The CDR3 DNA reads TGTGCCTGGAGAGGCGGGAGGGCCGAGCAGTACTTC. Together with reference TRBV30 and TRBJ2-7, the CDR3 gives the full variable domain: SQTIHQWPATLVQPVGSPLSLECTVEGTSNPNLYWYRQAAGRGLQLLFYSVGIGQISSEVPQNLSASRPQDRQFILSSKKLLLSDSGFYLCAWRGGRAEQYFGPGTRLTVT.

The CDR3 reads CASGGGSSYEQYF. CDR3 sequence (DNA): TGTGCCAGCGGCGGGGGGAGCTCCTACGAGCAGTACTTC. The rearrangement uses TRBV2 and TRBJ2-7; the match to TRBD2 covers 8 bases. V trimming: 8 bases; J trimming: 0 bases; junction bases outside the gene matches: 3. This CDR3 region has 13 residues. CDR1 is SNHLY, CDR2 FYNNEI, per germline.

This sequence joins TRBV6-1 and TRBJ1-2; D perhaps matches TRBD1 (5 bases). The CDR3 is 12 amino acids. V dropped 6 bases and J dropped 4 bases, with 9 bases sitting between them. Germline values: CDR1 MNHNS, CDR2 SASEGT. The CDR3 protein is CASSRGGYGYTF. The CDR3, as DNA: TGTGCCAGCAGCCGGGGGGGCTATGGCTACACCTTC.

V and J are TRBV5-4 and TRBJ1-1; unclear D gene. This CDR3 region has 15 residues. Trimming took 2 bases from V and 4 from J, leaving 15 bases between them. Germline V gene lookup returns CDR1 SGHNT and CDR2 YYREEE (reference sequence). CDR3 nucleotides: TGTGCCAGCAGCTTAGATCCTACTTGGGGCACTGAAGCTTTCTTT. This translates into CASSLDPTWGTEAFF.

The chain employs TRBV15 and TRBJ2-2; 9 bases fit TRBD2. Germline loops: CDR1 LNHNV, CDR2 YYDKDF (reference sequence). The CDR3 extends over 19 amino acids. Trimming at V came to 0 bases and at J to 4 bases, leaving 12 bases not matched to a gene. The CDR3 DNA reads as TGTGCCACCAGCAGAGATCAGAGTAGCGGGAGAGCAAGCACCGGGGAGCTGTTTTTT. Translating it yields CATSRDQSSGRASTGELFF. The variable domain in full, with the rest retrieved from reference TRBV15 and TRBJ2-2, is DAMVIQNPRYQVTQFGKPVTLSCSQTLNHNVMYWYQQKSSQAPKLLFHYYDKDFNNEADTPDNFQSRRPNTSFCFLDIRSPGLGDTAMYLCATSRDQSSGRASTGELFFGEGSRLTVL.

This clone was seen a few times. This chain connects TRBV7-6 to TRBJ1-4, with a tentative D call TRBD1 (5 bases). The V gene's germline CDR1 is SGHVS and CDR2 FNYEAQ. The CDR3 has 16 residues. Trimming removed 0 bases at V and 4 bases at J, with 12 bases between. Written as DNA, the CDR3 is TGTGCCAGCAGCTTAGCGCGGGGAAGGGGTAATGAAAAACTGTTTTTT. Its translation is CASSLARGRGNEKLFF. The full variable domain, completed using reference TRBV7-6 and TRBJ1-4, is GAGVSQSPRYKVTKRGQDVALRCDPISGHVSLYWYRQALGQGPEFLTYFNYEAQQDKSGLPNDRFSAERPEGSISTLTIQRTEQRDSAMYRCASSLARGRGNEKLFFGSGTQLSVL.

There are a few counts of this clone. The chain uses TRBV5-4 and TRBJ2-7; 10 bases agree with TRBD1. This CDR3 has 15 residues. CDR1 SGHNT and CDR2 YYREEE come from the germline V gene (reference sequence). V was pared by 4 bases and J by 3 bases, with 7 bases of the junction left unmatched. In DNA, the CDR3 is TGTGCCAGCAGCCTGGACAGGGGGAATTACTACGAGCAGTACTTC. Its translation is CASSLDRGNYYEQYF.

V and J are TRBV9 and TRBJ2-5; 7 bases are a match to TRBD1. The CDR3 loop spans 17 amino acids. Trimming removed 0 bases from V and 2 bases from J; junction bases left unmatched: 10. The germline gives CDR1 SGDLS, CDR2 YYNGEE. The CDR3 here is CASSVATGAGPQETQYF. The CDR3, as DNA: TGTGCCAGCAGCGTAGCTACAGGGGCAGGTCCTCAAGAGACCCAGTACTTC.

The chain recombines TRBV2 with TRBJ2-5; D call uncertain. From germline, CDR1 is SNHLY and CDR2 FYNNEI. The V end was cut by 2 bases, the J end by 7 bases, with 11 bases between. This CDR3 is built from 13 residues. CDR3 nucleotide sequence: TGTGCCAGCAGTGAATGGGGTAGAGGGACCCAGTACTTC. Protein product: CASSEWGRGTQYF.

About this clone: Different DNA sequences within this sample yield the same CDR3. The V call is TRBV10-3, the J call TRBJ2-7, with 13 bases lining up with TRBD2. CDR3 size: 15 residues. V dropped 0 bases and J dropped 6; count of bases not matched to a gene: 2. CDR1 ENHRY and CDR2 SYGVKD come from the germline V gene. The CDR3 DNA is TGTGCCATCAGTGAGTCGGGACTAGCGGGGCGCGAGCAGTACTTC. It codes for CAISESGLAGREQYF.

The chain uses TRBV6-1 and TRBJ1-5; weak D call: TRBD1 (5 bases). Germline values: CDR1 MNHNS, CDR2 SASEGT. The CDR3 has 14 amino acids. V dropped 8 bases and J dropped 3 bases, with 14 bases sitting between them. CDR3 sequence (DNA): TGTGCCAGCGAACGAACGGGGACCAATCAGCCCCAGCATTTT. Its translation is CASERTGTNQPQHF.

V usage is TRBV5-1 and J usage is TRBJ2-7; 10 bases align to TRBD1. CDR1 is SGHRS and CDR2 is YFSETQ in the germline V gene. The CDR3 totals 16 residues. With V trimmed by 0 bases and J by 7 bases, 10 bases remained unmatched. The CDR3 loop is CASSLVQDRGNKEQYF. The CDR3, as DNA: TGCGCCAGCAGCTTGGTTCAGGACAGGGGGAATAAGGAGCAGTACTTC.

The CDR3 region has the DNA TGCGCCAGCAGCCAACTCGATGTCTCCTACAATGAGCAGTTCTTC. Its translation is CASSQLDVSYNEQFF. The genes are TRBV5-1 and TRBJ2-1; D remains ambiguous. This CDR3 has 15 residues. Trimming took off 4 bases at V and 0 bases at J, with 11 bases between the two ends. Germline V gene sequence: CDR1 SGHRS, CDR2 YFSETQ.

The chain couples TRBV28 to TRBJ2-7, with D tentatively TRBD2 (5 bases). Germline CDR1 MDHEN, CDR2 SYDVKM. V was trimmed by 7 bases and J by 3 bases, leaving 10 bases between them. This CDR3 has 12 amino acids. The CDR3 loop is CASTSSNYEQYF. For the CDR3, the DNA is TGTGCCAGCACGTCTAGCAACTACGAGCAGTACTTC.

The table lists this clone with a count of one. The chain carries TRBV9 and TRBJ2-2, with D maybe TRBD1 (6 bases). The germline gives CDR1 SGDLS, CDR2 YYNGEE. The CDR3 runs to 17 residues. V lost 4 bases and J 0 bases, leaving 16 bases between the germline ends. CDR3 DNA: TGTGCCAGCAGCCTCCTCCCCGGGACAACGAACACCGGGGAGCTGTTTTTT. Its translation: CASSLLPGTTNTGELFF.